The entry below describes one TCR beta chain. Its antigen specificity is not known. No much larger clone is present one base from it, and per-base qualities are unavailable. The time point tag for this specimen amounts to: cells obtained before transplantation from donor or recipient. CD3+CD4+ and CD3+CD8+ populations were FACS-sorted from unstimulated pre-transplant donor and recipient cells taken from spleen or lymph nodes. These data originate in a study of graft-versus-host responses after intestinal transplantation (dated by TCRdb to about 2021). Broadly, across the study: Recipients received multivisceral, liver-intestinal, or isolated intestinal transplants. All recipients received anti-thymocyte globulin induction followed by maintenance tacrolimus and steroids for around three years. Bulk TCR-beta CDR3 sequencing was used to track graft-versus-host and host-versus-graft alloreactive T cell clones in the graft, circulation and bone marrow after intestinal transplantation. Alloreactive clones were identified by sequencing pre-transplant mixed lymphocyte reaction products and comparing these products with unstimulated pre-transplant donor and recipient T cells. The cohort enrolled some 23 intestinal transplant recipients including one retransplant, and a few patients lacking pretransplant specimens were excluded. Donor T cell macrochimerism was defined as a peak of at least 4% donor T cells among recipient peripheral blood mononuclear cells. Rather than going through the commercial service, samples from a few later patients were sequenced in-house on an Illumina MiSeq and processed with MiXCR. The paper as a whole reports these results and caveats: In the allografts of patients with donor T cell macrochimerism, GvH to HvG T cell clonal ratios were high. GvH clones were detected in recipient bone marrow, and some appeared earlier in ileal mucosa or blood, consistent with an intestinal mucosal origin. Conclusions were limited by the relatively low number and heterogeneity of intestinal transplant patients. Early after transplant, peak levels of circulating GvH clones were associated with declines in HvG clones.

CDR1 and CDR2 are drawn from the germline V gene: MGHRA, YSYEKL. The junction shows trimming of 4 bases on V and 6 bases on J, plus 12 bases between the germline ends. The CDR3, cysteine through phenylalanine, is 13 amino acids long. Solely the CDR3 DNA is kept, with 39 bases framed from the first base. The library was generated by the immunoSEQ multiplex PCR assay. For most patients, genomic DNA was isolated using the Qiagen DNeasy Blood and Tissue Kit and was shipped frozen to Adaptive Biotechnologies for TCR sequencing. For most patients, genomic DNA was subjected to high-throughput TCR-beta CDR3 sequencing by Adaptive Biotechnologies. As for the authors' bioinformatics: TCR sequencing data were retrieved from Adaptive's ImmunoSEQ software for about 17 patients, whereas three other patients were processed with MiXCR and VDJtools. CD4 versus CD8 sorting errors were corrected by removing sequences found in both subsets at a frequency ratio below 5:1. CDR3 nucleotide sequences shared between donor and recipient were removed because the origin of such sequences could not be assigned. To be classed as alloreactive, a clone needed at least 2-fold expansion over unstimulated cells and a minimum CFSE-low frequency of 0.002% (template counts) or 0.001% (read counts). Clones were considered mappable if detected in sequenced pre-transplant spleen, lymph node, or MLR CFSE-low populations of the donor or recipient. Cumulative frequency of alloreactive clones was calculated as a percentage of all sequences weighted by copy number. The table comes from immuneACCESS by way of TCRdb, which keeps in-frame sequences with V and J called. Part of the clones is missing from these tables; in studies checked, under half for an unresolved V gene and the rest for unknown reasons. From that table come the V and J calls and clone size; the DNA was used to work out D and trimming. The sample has about 90,000 clones on record, about 93% of them singletons. Of the sample, 0.45% to 0.55% is held by the ten largest clones.

The clonotype comes from a human donor who received an intestinal transplant. The specimen comprised unstimulated CD8+ T cells sorted from spleen or lymph node cells, sampled before intestinal transplant. The V and J genes are TRBV4-1 and TRBJ1-1, and the D gene may be TRBD1, 6 bases matching. The DNA sequence reads TGCGCCAGCAGCCCACAGGGAATGCCTGAAGCTTTCTTT. This yields the protein CASSPQGMPEAFF.